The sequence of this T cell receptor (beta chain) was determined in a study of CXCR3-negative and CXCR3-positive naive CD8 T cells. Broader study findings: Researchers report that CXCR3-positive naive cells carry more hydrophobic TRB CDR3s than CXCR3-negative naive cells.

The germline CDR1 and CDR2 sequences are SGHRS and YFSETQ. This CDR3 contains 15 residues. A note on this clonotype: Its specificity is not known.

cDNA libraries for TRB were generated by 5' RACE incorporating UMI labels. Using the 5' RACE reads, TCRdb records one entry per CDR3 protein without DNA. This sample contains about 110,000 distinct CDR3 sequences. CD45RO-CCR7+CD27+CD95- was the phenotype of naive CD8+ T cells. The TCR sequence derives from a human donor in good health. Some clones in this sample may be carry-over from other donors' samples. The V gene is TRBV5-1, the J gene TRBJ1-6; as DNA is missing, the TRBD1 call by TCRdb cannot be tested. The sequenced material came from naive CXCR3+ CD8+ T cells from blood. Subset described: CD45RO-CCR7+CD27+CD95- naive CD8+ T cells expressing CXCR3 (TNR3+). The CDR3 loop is CASRPEPGGNSPLHF.